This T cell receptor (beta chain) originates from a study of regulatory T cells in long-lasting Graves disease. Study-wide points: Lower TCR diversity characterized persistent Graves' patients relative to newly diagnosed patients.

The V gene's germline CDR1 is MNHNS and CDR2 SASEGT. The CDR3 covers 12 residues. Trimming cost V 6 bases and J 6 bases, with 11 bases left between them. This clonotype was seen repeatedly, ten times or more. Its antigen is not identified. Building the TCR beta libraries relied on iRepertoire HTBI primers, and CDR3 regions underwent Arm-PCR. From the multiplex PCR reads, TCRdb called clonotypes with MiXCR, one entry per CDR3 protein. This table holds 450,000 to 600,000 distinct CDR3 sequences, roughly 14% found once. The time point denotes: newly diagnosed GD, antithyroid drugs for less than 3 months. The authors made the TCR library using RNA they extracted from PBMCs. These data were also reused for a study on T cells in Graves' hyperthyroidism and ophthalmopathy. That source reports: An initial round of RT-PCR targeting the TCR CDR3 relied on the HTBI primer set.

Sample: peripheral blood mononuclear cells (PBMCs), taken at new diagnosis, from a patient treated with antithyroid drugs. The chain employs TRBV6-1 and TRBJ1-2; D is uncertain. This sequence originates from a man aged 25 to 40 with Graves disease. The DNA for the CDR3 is TGTGCCAGCAGCTACCCCCCCAATGGCTACACCTTC. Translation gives CASSYPPNGYTF.